The present T cell receptor (beta chain) was sequenced within a study of Graves' ophthalmopathy and Graves' hyperthyroidism. The study, taken as a whole, reports: Sensitivity of approximately 88% and specificity of around 76% were achieved when a 13-signature model separated ophthalmopathy from stable hyperthyroidism. Blood shared most expanded thyroid clonotypes above 0.001 frequency.

Ophthalmopathic donors had moderate-to-severe activity, CAS ≥3 and NOSPECS ≥4, with disease that had lasted under 3 months. Someone took the PBMCs out of more than 9 ml of fresh peripheral blood. For this clonotype: Its target is not known.

CDR1 and CDR2 from the germline V gene are SGHTA and FQGNSA. This CDR3 is built from 14 residues. J was trimmed by 2 bases and V by 7 bases; bases with no gene match: 4. Transcripts of RNA were the source for amplifying TCR beta CDR3 regions. HTBI-primed RT-PCR formed the first round, and a multiplex PCR formed the second. TCRdb re-derived calls from the multiplex PCR reads in MiXCR, one entry per CDR3 protein. In the table there are about 230,000 distinct CDR3 sequences, 45% of which are singletons. V and J are TRBV7-2 and TRBJ1-5, with 8 positions matching TRBD1. The sample was peripheral blood. This TCR came from an adult man with Graves' ophthalmopathy. The CDR3 region has the DNA TGTGCCAGCACCCAGGGGGCGGGCAATCAGCCCCAGCATTTT. Protein: CASTQGAGNQPQHF.